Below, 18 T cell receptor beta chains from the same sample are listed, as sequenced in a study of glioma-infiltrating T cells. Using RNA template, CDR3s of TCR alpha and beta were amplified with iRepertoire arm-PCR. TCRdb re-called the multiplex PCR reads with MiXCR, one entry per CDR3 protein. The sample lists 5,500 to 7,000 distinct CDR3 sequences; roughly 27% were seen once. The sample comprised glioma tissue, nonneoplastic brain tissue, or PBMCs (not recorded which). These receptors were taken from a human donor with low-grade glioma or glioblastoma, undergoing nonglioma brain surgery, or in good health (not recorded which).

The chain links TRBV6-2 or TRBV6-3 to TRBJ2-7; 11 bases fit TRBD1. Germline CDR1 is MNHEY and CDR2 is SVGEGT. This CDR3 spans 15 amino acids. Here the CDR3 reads CASRLGTGGFYGQYV. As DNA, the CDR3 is TGTGCCAGCAGGCTTGGGACAGGGGGATTTTACGGGCAGTACGTC.

Written as DNA, the CDR3 is TGCCTTGCTAGGTCCTTTGGCAGGGCCCGTAGCAATCAGCCCCAGCATTTT. Translation gives CLARSFGRARSNQPQHF. V is TRBV20-1 and J is TRBJ1-5; TRBD1 is a possible D gene (5 bases). The germline gives CDR1 DFQATT, CDR2 SNEGSKA (reference sequence). This CDR3 contains 17 residues.

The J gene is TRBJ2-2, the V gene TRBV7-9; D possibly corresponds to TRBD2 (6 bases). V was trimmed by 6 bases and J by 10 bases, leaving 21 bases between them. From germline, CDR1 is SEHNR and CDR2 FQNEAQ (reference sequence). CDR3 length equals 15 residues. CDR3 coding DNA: TGTGCCAGCAGGTCACGGGACTCAGACACCAAGGAGCTGTTTTTT. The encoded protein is CASRSRDSDTKELFF.

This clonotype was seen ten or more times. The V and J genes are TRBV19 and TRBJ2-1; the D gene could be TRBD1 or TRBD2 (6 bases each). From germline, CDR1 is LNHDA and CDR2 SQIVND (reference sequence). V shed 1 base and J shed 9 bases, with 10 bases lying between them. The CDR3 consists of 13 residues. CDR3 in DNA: TGTGCCAGTAGTATAGTGGGGGGCCCTGAGCAGTTCTTC. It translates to CASSIVGGPEQFF.

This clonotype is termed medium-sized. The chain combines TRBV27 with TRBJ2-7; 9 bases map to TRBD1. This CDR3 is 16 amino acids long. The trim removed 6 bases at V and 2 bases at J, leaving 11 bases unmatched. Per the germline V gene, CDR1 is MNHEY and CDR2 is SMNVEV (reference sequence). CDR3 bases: TGTGCCAGCAGCCGCTTAAGGGGACAGGGAGCCTACGAGCAGTACTTC. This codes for CASSRLRGQGAYEQYF.

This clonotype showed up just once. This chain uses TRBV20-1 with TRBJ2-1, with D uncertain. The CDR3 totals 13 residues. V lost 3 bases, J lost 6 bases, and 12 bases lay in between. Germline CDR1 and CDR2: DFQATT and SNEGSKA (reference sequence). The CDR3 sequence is CSASWHPRNEQFF. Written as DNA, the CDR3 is TGCAGTGCTAGTTGGCACCCGCGCAATGAGCAGTTCTTC.

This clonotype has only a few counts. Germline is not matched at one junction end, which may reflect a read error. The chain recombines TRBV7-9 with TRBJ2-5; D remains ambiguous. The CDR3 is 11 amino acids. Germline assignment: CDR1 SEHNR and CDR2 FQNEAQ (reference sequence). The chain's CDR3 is CASSLVEAQYF. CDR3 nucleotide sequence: TGTGCCAGTAGCTTAGTAGAGGCCCAGTACTTC.

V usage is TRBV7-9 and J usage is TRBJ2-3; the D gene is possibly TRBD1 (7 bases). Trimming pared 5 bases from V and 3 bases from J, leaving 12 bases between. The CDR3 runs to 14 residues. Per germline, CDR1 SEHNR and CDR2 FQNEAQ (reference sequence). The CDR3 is CASSASGGTDTQYF. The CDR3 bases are TGTGCCAGCAGCGCATCAGGGGGGACAGATACGCAGTATTTT.

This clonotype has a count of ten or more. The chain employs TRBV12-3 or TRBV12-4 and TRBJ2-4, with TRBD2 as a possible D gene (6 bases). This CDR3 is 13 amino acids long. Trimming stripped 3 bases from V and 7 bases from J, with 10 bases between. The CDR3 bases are TGTGCCAGCAGTTTCGGGAGCTTGAACATTCAGTACTTC. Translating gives CASSFGSLNIQYF.

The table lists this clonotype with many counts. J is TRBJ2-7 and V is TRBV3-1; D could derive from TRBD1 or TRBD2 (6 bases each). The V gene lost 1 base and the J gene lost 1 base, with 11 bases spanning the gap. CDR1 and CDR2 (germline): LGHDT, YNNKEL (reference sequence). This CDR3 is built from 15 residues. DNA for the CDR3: TGTGCCAGCAGCCAAGGTGGGGGGCATTCCTACGAGCAGTACGTC. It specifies CASSQGGGHSYEQYV.

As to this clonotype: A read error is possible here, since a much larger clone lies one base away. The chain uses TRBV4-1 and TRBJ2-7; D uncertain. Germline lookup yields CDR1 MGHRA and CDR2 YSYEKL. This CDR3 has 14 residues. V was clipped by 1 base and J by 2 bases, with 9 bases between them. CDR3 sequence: CASSQAGSTYEQYF. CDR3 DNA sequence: TGCGCCAGCAGCCAAGCCGGATCCACCTACGAGCAGTACTTC.

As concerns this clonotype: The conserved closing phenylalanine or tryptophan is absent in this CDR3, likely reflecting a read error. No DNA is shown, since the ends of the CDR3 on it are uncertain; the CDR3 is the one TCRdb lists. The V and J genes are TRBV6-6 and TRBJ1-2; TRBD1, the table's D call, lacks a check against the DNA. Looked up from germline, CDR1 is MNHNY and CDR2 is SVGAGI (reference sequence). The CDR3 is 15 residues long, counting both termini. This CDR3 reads CASSYDPGWNMGDNV.

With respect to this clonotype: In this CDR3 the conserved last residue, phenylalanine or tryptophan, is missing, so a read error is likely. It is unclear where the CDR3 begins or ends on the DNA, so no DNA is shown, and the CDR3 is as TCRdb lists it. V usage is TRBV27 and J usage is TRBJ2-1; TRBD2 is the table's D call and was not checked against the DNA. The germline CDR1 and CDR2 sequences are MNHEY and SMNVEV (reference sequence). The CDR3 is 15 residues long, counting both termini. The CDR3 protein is CASTLSVGKYKEQCG.

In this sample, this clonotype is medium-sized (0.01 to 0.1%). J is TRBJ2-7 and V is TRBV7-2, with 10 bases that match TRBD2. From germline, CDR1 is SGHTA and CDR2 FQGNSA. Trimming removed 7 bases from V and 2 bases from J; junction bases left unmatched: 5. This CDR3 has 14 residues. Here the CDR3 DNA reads TGTGCCAGCACCATAGCGGGAGGACCCTACGAGCAGTACTTC. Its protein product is CASTIAGGPYEQYF.

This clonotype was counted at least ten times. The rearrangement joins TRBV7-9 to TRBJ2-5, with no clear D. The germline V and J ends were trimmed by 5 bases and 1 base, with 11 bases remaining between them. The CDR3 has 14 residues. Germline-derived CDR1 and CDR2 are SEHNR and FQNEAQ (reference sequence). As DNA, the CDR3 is TGTGCCAGCAGCGCCCACACGGTCCAAGAGACCCAGTACTTC. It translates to CASSAHTVQETQYF.

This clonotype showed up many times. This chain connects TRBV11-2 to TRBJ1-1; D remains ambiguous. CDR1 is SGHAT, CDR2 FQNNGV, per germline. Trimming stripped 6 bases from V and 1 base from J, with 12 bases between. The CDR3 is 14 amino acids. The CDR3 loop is CASRLRVPNTEAFF. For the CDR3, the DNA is TGTGCCAGCAGGTTGAGGGTCCCGAACACTGAAGCTTTCTTT. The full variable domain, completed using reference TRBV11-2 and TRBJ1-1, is EAGVAQSPRYKIIEKRQSVAFWCNPISGHATLYWYQQILGQGPKLLIQFQNNGVVDDSQLPKDRFSAERLKGVDSTLKIQPAKLEDSAVYLCASRLRVPNTEAFFGQGTRLTVV.

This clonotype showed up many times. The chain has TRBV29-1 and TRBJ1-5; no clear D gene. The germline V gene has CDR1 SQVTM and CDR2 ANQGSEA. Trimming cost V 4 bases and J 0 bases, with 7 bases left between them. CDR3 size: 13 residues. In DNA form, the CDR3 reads TGCAGCGTTGCCGCGGATAGCAATCAGCCCCAGCATTTT. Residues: CSVAADSNQPQHF. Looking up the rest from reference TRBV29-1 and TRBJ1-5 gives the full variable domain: SAVISQKPSRDICQRGTSLTIQCQVDSQVTMMFWYRQQPGQSLTLIATANQGSEATYESGFVIDKFPISRPNLTFSTLTVSNMSPEDSSIYLCSVAADSNQPQHFGDGTRLSIL.

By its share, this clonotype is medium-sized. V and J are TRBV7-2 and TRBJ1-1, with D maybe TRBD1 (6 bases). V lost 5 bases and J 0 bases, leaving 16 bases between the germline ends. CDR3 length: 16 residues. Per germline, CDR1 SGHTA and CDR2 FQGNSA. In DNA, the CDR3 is TGTGCCAGCAGCCCACAGACAGGTCCCATGAACACTGAAGCTTTCTTT. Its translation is CASSPQTGPMNTEAFF.